The rows below give T cell receptor beta chains drawn from one sample of a study of blood T cell repertoires in COVID-19. Sequencing was performed with immunoSEQ multiplex PCR; in TCRdb, only in-frame clones are kept and a portion is missing. The sample consists of more than 75,000 clones, roughly 87% of them appearing once. The specimen was peripheral blood. The receptors stem from a man aged 25-45 years with acute or convalescent COVID-19. CDR3s include the opening cysteine and the closing phenylalanine or tryptophan. The D gene is left open where the match is weak. Clone size appears in some rows only: once, few, many, or a class for an expanded clone.

TRBV4-3	.	.	TRBJ2-1	12	TGCGCCAGCAGCCTTCACTCCGGTGAGCAGTTCTTC	CASSLHSGEQFF
TRBV18	TRBD1	.	TRBJ1-1	16	TGTGCCAGCTCACACTCCTCCGGGACAGGGTTCACTGAAGCTTTCTTT	CASSHSSGTGFTEAFF
TRBV5-1	TRBD1	.	TRBJ2-3	14	TGCGCCAGCAGAAATGACAGGGGCCAAGATACGCAGTATTTT	CASRNDRGQDTQYF
TRBV28	.	.	TRBJ1-1	16	TGTGCCAGCCGACCCACAGGGTCCCAGAGGAACACTGAAGCTTTCTTT	CASRPTGSQRNTEAFF
TRBV6-1	TRBD2	.	TRBJ2-3	16	TGTGCCAGCAGTGAAGCGCGGCTAGCGGGTACAGATACGCAGTATTTT	CASSEARLAGTDTQYF
TRBV6-5	.	.	TRBJ1-2	13	TGTGCAGCATCGTTTGCGGGGGCTCATGGCTACACCTTC	CAASFAGAHGYTF
TRBV19	TRBD1	.	TRBJ2-7	14	TGTGCCAGTAGTGGACAGGGTGCCGGATACGAGCAGTACTTC	CASSGQGAGYEQYF
TRBV9	.	once	TRBJ1-6	14	TGTGCCAGCAGCGTAACAGCCTATAATTCACCCCTCCACTTT	CASSVTAYNSPLHF
TRBV18	.	few	TRBJ2-5	13	TGTGCCAGCTCACGAGGCTTCACAGAGACCCAGTACTTC	CASSRGFTETQYF
TRBV24-1	TRBD1	.	TRBJ1-1	13	TGTGCCACTTCAGGGGGCGGTGTCACTGAAGCTTTCTTT	CATSGGGVTEAFF
TRBV7-2	.	.	TRBJ1-5	15	TGTGCCAGCAGCCTGGGACACTCAAGCAATCAGCCCCAGCATTTT	CASSLGHSSNQPQHF
TRBV28	TRBD2	once	TRBJ2-7	15	TGTGCCAGCAGTCCCGGGACTAGCGGGAGTTACGAGCAGTACTTC	CASSPGTSGSYEQYF
TRBV28	.	.	TRBJ2-5	14	TGTGCCAGCAGTTTTTGGGGGGGCTCAGAGACCCAGTACTTC	CASSFWGGSETQYF
TRBV7-8	.	.	TRBJ2-7	15	TGTGCCAGCAGCTCCAGAGGGCCACTGTCCTACGAGCAGTACTTC	CASSSRGPLSYEQYF
TRBV6-5	TRBD2	.	TRBJ2-3	15	TGTGCCAGCAGCATTAGCGGGAGTCCCACAGATACGCAGTATTTT	CASSISGSPTDTQYF
TRBV6-5	TRBD1	.	TRBJ1-5	12	TGTGCCAGCAGGACAGGGGGTCAGCCCCAGCATTTT	CASRTGGQPQHF